The 27 T cell receptor beta chains given below trace back to one sample, sequenced in a study of T cells in Graves' hyperthyroidism and ophthalmopathy. The TCR beta CDR3 regions underwent amplification using RNA transcripts as the source. A set of HTBI primers served as the primers for a first-round RT-PCR of the TCR CDR3. TCRdb re-called the multiplex PCR reads with MiXCR, one entry per CDR3 protein. The sample records 400,000 to 500,000 distinct CDR3 sequences, approximately 15% being singletons. Sequenced sample: blood. Source of these receptors: a woman between 18 and 29 years old with Graves' hyperthyroidism.

In this sample, this clonotype turned up many times. The chain couples TRBV15 to TRBJ2-5; unclear D gene. The CDR3 consists of 14 residues. The V and J ends lost 0 bases and 4 bases respectively, with 9 bases between them. CDR1 and CDR2 from the germline V gene are LNHNV and YYDKDF (reference sequence). The CDR3 coding sequence is TGTGCCACCAGCAGAGATCTGTCAATAGAGACCCAGTACTTC. It yields the protein CATSRDLSIETQYF.

This clonotype was counted many times. The chain is built from TRBV18 and TRBJ1-2; D is uncertain. Trimming left V 3 bases short and J 4 bases short, with 6 bases between. Per the germline V gene, CDR1 is KGHSH and CDR2 is LQKENI. CDR3 length equals 12 residues. Here the CDR3 reads CASSPPSYGYTF. The CDR3 DNA is TGTGCCAGCTCACCCCCCAGCTATGGCTACACCTTC.

The rearrangement joins TRBV3-1 to TRBJ1-6, with D unclear. Trimming shortened V by 1 base and J by 10 bases, and 11 bases separated the two germline ends. This CDR3 spans 14 amino acids. Germline CDR1 and CDR2: LGHDT and YNNKEL (reference sequence). This CDR3 reads CASSQGGPGSPLHF. CDR3 bases: TGTGCCAGCAGCCAAGGAGGGCCGGGGTCACCCCTCCACTTT.

This clonotype was detected ten times or more. J is TRBJ1-5 and V is TRBV28; 7 positions match TRBD1. Per germline, CDR1 MDHEN and CDR2 SYDVKM. The CDR3 consists of 14 residues. V trimming: 10 bases; J trimming: 3 bases; junction bases outside the gene matches: 9. CDR3 DNA sequence: TGTGCCACCTACAGGGGAAGGGACAATCAGCCCCAGCATTTT. Translation: CATYRGRDNQPQHF.

The rearrangement links TRBV4-1 to TRBJ1-2; TRBD1 matches 11 bases. The CDR3 contains 14 residues. V lost 7 bases to trimming and J lost 7 bases; unmatched junction nucleotides: 8. CDR1 is MGHRA, CDR2 YSYEKL, per germline. The CDR3 sequence: CASTLSGTGGGYTF. CDR3 in DNA: TGCGCCAGCACCCTATCGGGGACAGGGGGTGGCTACACCTTC.

This clonotype showed up many times. This chain joins TRBV7-2 and TRBJ1-2; D not certain. Germline CDR1 is SGHTA and CDR2 is FQGNSA. V lost 5 bases to trimming and J lost 1 base, with 5 bases between them. The CDR3 has 12 residues. This CDR3 reads CASSRVNYGYTF. CDR3 coding DNA: TGTGCCAGCAGCCGGGTTAACTATGGCTACACCTTC.

This clonotype occurred many times. The rearrangement links TRBV6-5 to TRBJ1-1; possible D gene TRBD1, 5 bases. Per the germline V gene, CDR1 is MNHEY and CDR2 is SVGAGI. V gave up 0 bases and J gave up 6 bases, with 11 bases separating them. The CDR3 spans 14 residues. In DNA form, the CDR3 reads TGTGCCAGCAGTTACTCGAAACGGGGGGCTGAAGCTTTCTTT. It translates to CASSYSKRGAEAFF.

This clonotype was counted many times. This chain joins TRBV18 and TRBJ1-2; maybe TRBD1 (5 bases). V lost 4 bases, J lost 3 bases, and 12 bases lay in between. Germline-derived CDR1 and CDR2 are KGHSH and LQKENI. This CDR3 has 14 amino acids. The CDR3 bases are TGTGCCAGCTCACTTTTAGGGACGGACTATGGCTACACCTTC. Translated, it gives CASSLLGTDYGYTF.

This clonotype was seen ten or more times. The chain joins TRBV7-9 to TRBJ2-5, with TRBD1 matching 7 bases. J gave up 3 bases and V 6 bases, and 7 bases lay outside the gene matches. CDR3 size: 14 residues. Germline CDR1 and CDR2: SEHNR and FQNEAQ (reference sequence). Here the CDR3 reads CASRPQGLEETQYF. The DNA for the CDR3 is TGTGCCAGCAGACCACAGGGGTTGGAAGAGACCCAGTACTTC.

The table lists this clonotype with a few counts. The chain carries TRBV19 and TRBJ1-5; TRBD1 aligns across 7 bases. CDR1 is LNHDA and CDR2 is SQIVND in the germline V gene (reference sequence). The CDR3 is made up of 16 amino acids. Trimming cost V 5 bases and J 4 bases; bases outside gene matches: 11. The CDR3 spells CASSVADRAPNQPQHF. CDR3 bases: TGTGCCAGTAGTGTCGCCGACAGGGCCCCAAATCAGCCCCAGCATTTT.

Points on this clonotype: The final CDR3 position lacks the conserved phenylalanine or tryptophan, pointing to a likely read error. The chain has TRBV30 and TRBJ2-1; no reliable D call. V lost 0 bases, J lost 5 bases, and 17 bases lay in between. Germline V gives CDR1 GTSNPN, CDR2 SVGIG (reference sequence). This CDR3 is 16 amino acids long. This chain's CDR3 is CAWSVLGVRPDNEQFL. In DNA, the CDR3 is TGTGCCTGGAGTGTACTTGGGGTGCGGCCTGACAATGAGCAGTTCCTC.

V usage is TRBV20-1 and J usage is TRBJ1-3; D is perhaps TRBD1 (6 bases). This CDR3 comprises 14 residues. V was pared by 0 bases and J by 4 bases, with 10 bases between. CDR1 DFQATT and CDR2 SNEGSKA come from the germline V gene (reference sequence). Here the CDR3 reads CSARDWGAGNTIYF. The CDR3 DNA reads TGCAGTGCTAGAGATTGGGGGGCGGGAAACACCATATATTTT.

This clonotype was counted at least ten times. The rearrangement links TRBV12-3 or TRBV12-4 to TRBJ2-5; 10 nucleotides match TRBD1. V shed 6 bases, J shed 5 bases, and the junction held 6 bases outside the gene matches. The CDR3 extends over 14 amino acids. CDR3 protein: CASRRRTGGETQYF. DNA of the CDR3: TGTGCCAGCAGACGCCGGACAGGGGGGGAGACCCAGTACTTC.

The chain links TRBV27 to TRBJ2-1; weak D call: TRBD2 (7 bases). There are 13 residues in the CDR3. Per the germline V gene, CDR1 is MNHEY and CDR2 is SMNVEV (reference sequence). V was shortened by 10 bases and J by 5 bases, with 15 bases between the two germline ends. CDR3 bases: TGTGCCACCCAAGGGGGAGGGGACAATGAGCAGTTCTTC. Amino acid sequence: CATQGGGDNEQFF.

This clonotype was observed many times. This sequence joins TRBV30 and TRBJ1-1, with 7 bases lining up with TRBD1. Trimming removed 3 bases from V and 5 bases from J; junction bases left unmatched: 6. The CDR3 length is 13 residues. Germline loops: CDR1 GTSNPN, CDR2 SVGIG (reference sequence). CDR3: CAWSEGAGTEAFF. The CDR3 DNA reads as TGTGCCTGGAGCGAGGGGGCTGGGACTGAAGCTTTCTTT.

This clonotype was picked up many times. This chain connects TRBV27 to TRBJ2-7, with D unresolved. The CDR3 is 15 amino acids. Trimming pared 0 bases from V and 7 bases from J, leaving 16 bases between. Germline V CDR1 and CDR2: MNHEY, SMNVEV (reference sequence). The CDR3 protein is CASSLSKGPYGEQYF. DNA for the CDR3: TGTGCCAGCAGTTTATCGAAAGGACCGTACGGGGAGCAGTACTTC.

V is TRBV20-1 and J is TRBJ2-1; 8 nucleotides line up with TRBD2. The germline V gene has CDR1 DFQATT and CDR2 SNEGSKA (reference sequence). V trimming: 3 bases; J trimming: 4 bases; junction bases outside the gene matches: 11. The CDR3 is made up of 16 amino acids. CDR3: CSARGLLTSGYNEQFF. The CDR3 nucleotides are TGCAGTGCTAGGGGGCTTCTAACTAGCGGATACAATGAGCAGTTCTTC.

This clonotype was seen at least ten times. The CDR3 DNA reads TGCAGTGCTAGAATATCAGGTTCCGGCAATGAAAAACTGTTTTTT. Amino acid sequence: CSARISGSGNEKLFF. The rearrangement uses TRBV20-1 and TRBJ1-4, with D hard to call. Deletions cut 2 bases from V and 5 bases from J, with 15 bases between. This CDR3 is built from 15 residues. Per germline, CDR1 DFQATT and CDR2 SNEGSKA (reference sequence).

This clonotype appeared many times. The chain joins TRBV7-2 to TRBJ2-3; 9 bases align to TRBD1. CDR1 is SGHTA, CDR2 FQGNSA, per germline. V shed 5 bases and J 0 bases; nucleotides not matched to a gene: 6. The CDR3 loop spans 16 amino acids. The CDR3 region has the DNA TGTGCCAGCAGCGCGCGACAGGGGGGTAGCACAGATACGCAGTATTTT. Its translation: CASSARQGGSTDTQYF.

The chain is built from TRBV27 and TRBJ2-7; the D call may be TRBD1 or TRBD2 (5 bases each). This CDR3 has 14 amino acids. The germline V gene has CDR1 MNHEY and CDR2 SMNVEV (reference sequence). With 8 bases removed from V and 1 base from J, the gap between germline ends came to 15 bases. CDR3 nucleotides: TGTGCCAGCGGGGGTAGGCCTCAATCCTACGAGCAGTACTTC. Protein: CASGGRPQSYEQYF.

This clonotype has at least ten counts. The DNA of the CDR3 is TGTGCCAGCAGTTACCGGGGAAATGAGCAGTTCTTC. Protein sequence: CASSYRGNEQFF. This chain connects TRBV12-3 or TRBV12-4 to TRBJ2-1; D is perhaps TRBD2 (5 bases). Trimming pared 4 bases from V and 7 bases from J, leaving 8 bases between. This CDR3 has 12 residues.

This clonotype was detected ten times or more. The chain combines TRBV20-1 with TRBJ2-4, with a possible D match to TRBD2 (7 bases). Trimming stripped 3 bases from V and 6 bases from J, with 15 bases between. The germline CDR1 and CDR2 sequences are DFQATT and SNEGSKA (reference sequence). This CDR3 comprises 14 residues. Here the CDR3 DNA reads TGCAGTGCTAGTGTACAGGGCGGGGGAAACATTCAGTACTTC. It specifies CSASVQGGGNIQYF.

As DNA, the CDR3 is TGTGCCAGCAGCCAAGATGTGTCAGGGGGACACACCATATATTTT. This codes for CASSQDVSGGHTIYF. This sequence joins TRBV3-1 and TRBJ1-3; 7 nucleotides agree with TRBD1. J gave up 8 bases and V 0 bases, and 7 bases lay outside the gene matches. Per the germline V gene, CDR1 is LGHDT and CDR2 is YNNKEL (reference sequence). This CDR3 has 15 amino acids. The full variable domain, completed using reference TRBV3-1 and TRBJ1-3, is DTAVSQTPKYLVTQMGNDKSIKCEQNLGHDTMYWYKQDSKKFLKIMFSYNNKELIINETVPNRFSPKSPDKAHLNLHINSLELGDSAVYFCASSQDVSGGHTIYFGEGSWLTVV.

This clonotype was counted a few times. The chain links TRBV24-1 to TRBJ2-2; D may match TRBD1 or TRBD2 (5 bases each). V was cut by 3 bases and J by 0 bases, with 16 bases left in between. CDR1 is KGHDR and CDR2 is SFDVKD in the germline V gene. This CDR3 comprises 18 residues. The chain's CDR3 is CATSDPPGAEANTGELFF. The DNA of the CDR3 is TGTGCCACCAGTGATCCTCCCGGGGCGGAAGCGAACACCGGGGAGCTGTTTTTT.

This clonotype turned up a few times. The gene calls are TRBV6-2 or TRBV6-3 and TRBJ2-7, with D possibly TRBD2 on 7 matching bases. Germline V gene data show CDR1 as MNHEY and CDR2 as SVGEGT. The CDR3 is 14 amino acids. The ends were cut back, 6 bases at V and 6 bases at J, with 18 bases in the middle. The CDR3 DNA reads as TGTGCCAGCAGACCCTCTTCCGCGGGGGCCGAGCAGTACTTC. Its translation: CASRPSSAGAEQYF.

This clonotype has ten or more counts. V gene TRBV7-2 combines with J gene TRBJ1-4, with D perhaps TRBD1 (5 bases). This CDR3 region has 14 residues. In germline, CDR1 is SGHTA, CDR2 FQGNSA. V lost 5 bases to trimming and J lost 8 bases, with 15 bases between them. CDR3 sequence (DNA): TGTGCCAGCAGCCCAGCAGGGCTACGAGAAAAACTGTTTTTT. This gives the protein CASSPAGLREKLFF.

Comments on this clonotype: This may come from a read error, since a much larger clone is one base off. The chain joins TRBV5-1 to TRBJ2-3; 8 bases are shared with TRBD2. Germline CDR1 SGHRS, CDR2 YFSETQ. With 0 bases clipped from V and 2 bases from J, the junction kept 2 bases outside the gene matches. There are 15 residues in the CDR3. CDR3 region: CASSLVSGATDTQYF. CDR3 coding DNA: TGCGCCAGCAGCTTGGTTAGCGGGGCCACAGATACGCAGTATTTT.